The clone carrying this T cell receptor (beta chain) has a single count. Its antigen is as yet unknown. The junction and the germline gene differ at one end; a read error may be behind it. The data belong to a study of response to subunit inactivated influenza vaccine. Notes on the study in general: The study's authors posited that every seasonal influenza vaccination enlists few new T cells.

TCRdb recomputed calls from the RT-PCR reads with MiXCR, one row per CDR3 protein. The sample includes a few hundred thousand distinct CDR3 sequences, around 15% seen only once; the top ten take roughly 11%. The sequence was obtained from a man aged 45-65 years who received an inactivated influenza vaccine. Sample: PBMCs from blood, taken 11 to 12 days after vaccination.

The CDR3 region has the DNA TGTGCCGGCAGTTACCAGGCGGGAGCAGCAGATACGCAGTATTTT. As protein: CAGSYQAGAADTQYF. The chain couples TRBV6-5 to TRBJ2-3, with 7 bases that match TRBD2. The germline CDR1 and CDR2 sequences are MNHEY and SVGAGI. The length of the CDR3 is 15 residues.